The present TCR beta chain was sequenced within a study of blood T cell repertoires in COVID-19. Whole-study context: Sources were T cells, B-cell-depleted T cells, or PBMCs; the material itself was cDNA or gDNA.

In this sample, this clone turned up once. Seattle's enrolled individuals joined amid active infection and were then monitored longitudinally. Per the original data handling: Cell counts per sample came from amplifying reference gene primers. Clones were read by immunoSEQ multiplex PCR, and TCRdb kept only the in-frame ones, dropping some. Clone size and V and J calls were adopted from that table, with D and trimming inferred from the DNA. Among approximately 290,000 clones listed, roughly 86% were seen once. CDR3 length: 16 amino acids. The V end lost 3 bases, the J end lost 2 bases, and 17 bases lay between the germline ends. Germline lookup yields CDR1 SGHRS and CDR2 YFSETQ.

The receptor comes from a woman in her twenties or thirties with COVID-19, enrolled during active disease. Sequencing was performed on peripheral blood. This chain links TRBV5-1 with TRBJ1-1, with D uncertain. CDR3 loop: CASSYSPAGSNTEAFF. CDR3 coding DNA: TGCGCCAGCAGCTATTCGCCAGCGGGGTCCAACACTGAAGCTTTCTTT.